This entry concerns a single T cell receptor beta chain. Its antigen is as yet unknown. These data come from a study of response to subunit inactivated influenza vaccine. TCRdb recomputed calls from the RT-PCR reads with MiXCR, one row per CDR3 protein. The sample lists roughly 700,000 distinct CDR3 sequences, around 14% seen once, with under 14% in the top ten. The germline gives CDR1 DFQATT, CDR2 SNEGSKA (reference sequence). V was pared by 5 bases and J by 9 bases, with 12 bases between. The CDR3 loop spans 11 amino acids. Findings and caveats of the study: New T cells are recruited in small numbers by each seasonal influenza vaccination, according to the authors' suggestion.

The sequence was obtained from a man over 45 who received an inactivated influenza vaccine. The sample was PBMCs from blood, taken 12 days after vaccination. The V gene is TRBV20-1, the J gene TRBJ2-3; a possible D gene is TRBD1 (5 bases). The CDR3: CSAETGQTQYF. The DNA for the CDR3 is TGCAGTGCTGAAACAGGACAAACGCAGTATTTT.